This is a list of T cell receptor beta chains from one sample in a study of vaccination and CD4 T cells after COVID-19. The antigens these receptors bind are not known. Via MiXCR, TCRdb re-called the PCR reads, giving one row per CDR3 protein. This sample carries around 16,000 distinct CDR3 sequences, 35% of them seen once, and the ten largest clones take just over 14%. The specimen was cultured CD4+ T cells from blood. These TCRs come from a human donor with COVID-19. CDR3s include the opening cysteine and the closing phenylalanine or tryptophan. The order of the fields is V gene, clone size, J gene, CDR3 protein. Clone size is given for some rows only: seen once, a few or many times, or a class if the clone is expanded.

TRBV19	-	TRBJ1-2	CASSTTTAPYLYGYTF
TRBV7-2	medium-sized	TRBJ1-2	CASSLSGVGGYTF
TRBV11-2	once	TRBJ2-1	CASSLEQGAHFEQFF
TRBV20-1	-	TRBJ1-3	CSALDGSGVGNTIYF
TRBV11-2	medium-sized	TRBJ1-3	CASSGARSGNTIYF
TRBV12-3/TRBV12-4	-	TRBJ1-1	CASSFHPTEAFF
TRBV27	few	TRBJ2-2	CASSLLTGVRTGELFF
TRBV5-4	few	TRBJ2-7	CASSSGQGSGFYEQYF
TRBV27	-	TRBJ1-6	CASSLRAGVYNSPLHF
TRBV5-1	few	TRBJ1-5	CASSPGSEAWQPQHF
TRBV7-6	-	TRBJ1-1	CASSLVVVGTTEAFF
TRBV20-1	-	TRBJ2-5	CSARTSGETQYF
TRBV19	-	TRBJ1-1	CASSPDIQGMIGAFF
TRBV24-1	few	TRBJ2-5	CATSASAKYQETQYF
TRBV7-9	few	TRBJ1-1	CASSRKIGGAATEAFF
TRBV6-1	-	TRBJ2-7	CASSELTSGGGKQYF
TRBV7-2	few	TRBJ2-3	CASSSISSTDTQYF
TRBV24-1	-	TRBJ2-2	CATSPDRDGELFF
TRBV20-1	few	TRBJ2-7	CSAVSAGGSEYEQYF
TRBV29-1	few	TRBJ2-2	CSVDLPRGSNTGELFF
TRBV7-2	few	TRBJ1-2	CASKIQGGYGYTF
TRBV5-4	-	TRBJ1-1	CASRQGGTEAFF
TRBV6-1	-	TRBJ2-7	CASRIRRTDYEQYF
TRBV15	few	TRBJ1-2	CATSRTQGYGYTF
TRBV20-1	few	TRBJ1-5	CSARSGAQPQHF
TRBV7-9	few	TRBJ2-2	CASSGLRVEAGELFF
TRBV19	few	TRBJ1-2	CASTPTGEMSGYTF
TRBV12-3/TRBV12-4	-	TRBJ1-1	CASGTVVMNTEAFF
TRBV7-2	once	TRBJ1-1	CASSLVGSGQILEAFF
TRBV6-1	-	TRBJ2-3	CASSDQGHTDTQYF
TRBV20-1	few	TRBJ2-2	CSARAPGRMNTGELFF
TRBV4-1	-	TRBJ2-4	CASSQDPGLAGGLAKNIQYF
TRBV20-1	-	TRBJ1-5	CSADGRGNQPQHF
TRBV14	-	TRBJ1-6	CASSLRTVNSPLHF
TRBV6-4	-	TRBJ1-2	CASSALPGGPREGYTF
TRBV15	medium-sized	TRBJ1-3	CATSRDGGTGNTIYF
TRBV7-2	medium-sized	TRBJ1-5	CASSLRGQPQHF
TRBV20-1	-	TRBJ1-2	CSAREPTGDLGYTF
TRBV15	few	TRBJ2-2	CATSTRPGLGSNTGELFF
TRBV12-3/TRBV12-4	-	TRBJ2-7	CASSRGQFYEQYF
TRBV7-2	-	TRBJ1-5	CASSPKGGSNQPQHF